This T cell receptor beta chain is from a study of technical replicates of blood from a handful of donors. In germline, CDR1 is GTSNPN, CDR2 SVGIG (reference sequence). Unmatched junction bases numbered 2, after V lost 5 bases and J lost 7 bases. This CDR3 is built from 13 residues. The data were produced by immunoSEQ multiplex PCR, yet TCRdb's version contains in-frame clones alone and is incomplete. This sample carries 75,000 to 95,000 clones, approximately 94% of them seen once, and the ten largest clones take around 0.4%. The chain uses TRBV30 and TRBJ2-2; 12 bases agree with TRBD1. The sample taken for sequencing was T cells isolated from PBMCs. The sequence was obtained from a human donor in good health. CDR3 bases: TGTGCCTGGGGGACAGGGGGCTTCGGGGAGCTGTTTTTT. As protein: CAWGTGGFGELFF.